A selection of T cell receptor beta chains follows, all from one sample in a study of blood T cells in healthy people across ages. One entry per CDR3 protein results from TCRdb running MiXCR on the 5' RACE reads. The sample lists 850,000 to 950,000 distinct CDR3 sequences, 29% seen once, with 15% to 20% in the top ten. What was sequenced was blood. The receptor set was obtained from a woman of 80 years or more in good health. Both conserved end residues are trimmed from each CDR3. Size is omitted from some rows. Given values are once, few, many or a class for expanded clones.

>TRBJ2-2|.|TRBV7-2
ASSPGARTGTGELF
>TRBJ1-1|.|TRBV20-1
SAIRGYIEAF
>TRBJ1-1|.|TRBV12-3/TRBV12-4
ASSFSIGTEAF
>TRBJ2-3|once|TRBV20-1
SARELLAGGWDTQY
>TRBJ2-3|many|TRBV2
ASVRQGATDTQY
>TRBJ2-5|.|TRBV10-3
AVSEHTSGGQETQY
>TRBJ2-1|few|TRBV2
ASSERQGPYNEQF
>TRBJ2-5|many|TRBV7-7
ASGPLSPLQETQY
>TRBJ2-1|many|TRBV7-2
ASSHRLAGGYNEQF
>TRBJ1-1|.|TRBV7-2
ASSFLNGGPFTNTEAF
>TRBJ2-3|.|TRBV6-5
ASNPRVGTDTQY
>TRBJ2-7|.|TRBV7-2
ASSLDGTGINEQY
>TRBJ2-1|many|TRBV9
ASSVQGQVSYNEQF
>TRBJ2-1|many|TRBV20-1
SATDTSSYNEQF
>TRBJ1-4|many|TRBV7-2
ASSPTGVTNEKLF
>TRBJ1-2|.|TRBV11-2
ASSFSRIYGYT
>TRBJ1-1|.|TRBV5-5
ASSLKQGGTEAF
>TRBJ1-2|.|TRBV27
ASSLGQGKRLHGYT
>TRBJ2-3|many|TRBV7-9
ASSLEGRTQY
>TRBJ2-5|many|TRBV7-9
ASSLGGGAQETQY
>TRBJ2-1|many|TRBV5-5
ASSYGGGANEQF
>TRBJ1-1|.|TRBV5-1
ASSLEPGGNTEAF
>TRBJ1-3|.|TRBV9
ASSVGDHGSGNTIY
>TRBJ2-4|many|TRBV9
ASSEGQAYGIQY
>.|many|TRBV7-2
ASSLAGVNEQY
>TRBJ2-7|few|TRBV6-1
ASSTSLQGYEQY
>TRBJ2-3|many|TRBV5-6
ASSLAGGARRDTQY
>TRBJ2-7|many|TRBV28
ASSSEQTPHEQY
>TRBJ2-5|many|TRBV5-1
ASSLQVQETQY
>TRBJ1-1|few|TRBV4-2
ASSQDKGLNTEAF
>.|.|TRBV6-6
ASRDIGSYEQY
>TRBJ2-1|few|TRBV11-3
ASSLDNRRGGHSYNEQF
>TRBJ2-3|.|TRBV7-2
ASSPSSGTDTQY
>TRBJ1-2|.|TRBV6-1
ASSEGGGDVYYGYT
>TRBJ2-3|many|TRBV7-9
ASSPWDRVGDTQY
>TRBJ2-3|.|TRBV19
ASTTSGRGTDTQY
>TRBJ1-5|few|TRBV27
ASSPGWNQPQH
>TRBJ1-2|once|TRBV5-1
ASSPSNHGYT
>TRBJ2-3|.|TRBV20-1
SAPASGMPTDTQY
>TRBJ2-1|many|TRBV9
ASSVDIAGTPREQF
>.|few|TRBV24-1
ATSDSGTGGLSSYNEQY
>TRBJ2-1|.|TRBV7-2
ASSLRAGLVSYNEQF
>TRBJ2-1|.|TRBV7-2
ASSLVTSTYNEQF
>TRBJ2-7|.|TRBV13
ASSLGAYSYEQY
>TRBJ1-5|.|TRBV19
ASTNGETVNQPQH